This TCR beta chain was observed in a study of cytomegalovirus exposure and HLA in healthy donors. Per the germline V gene, CDR1 is MNHEY and CDR2 is SVGAGI. V dropped 2 bases and J dropped 5; count of bases not matched to a gene: 6. The CDR3 extends over 15 amino acids. This PCR relied on a set of 60 Vbeta primers and 13 Jbeta primers. Measured with immunoSEQ multiplex PCR; TCRdb has only the in-frame clones, and not every one. The sample shows about 190,000 clones, more than 85% of them seen only once. Material: PBMCs. The origin of this receptor is a young woman in good health and CMV-seronegative. The gene calls are TRBV6-5 and TRBJ1-1, with 9 bases lining up with TRBD1. The CDR3 spells CASSYAQGAKTEAFF. CDR3 in DNA: TGTGCCAGCAGTTACGCACAGGGGGCAAAAACTGAAGCTTTCTTT.